The 4 T cell receptor beta chains in this list originate from one sample, sequenced in a study of T cell responses to AZD1222 COVID-19 vaccine. Assay used: immunoSEQ multiplex PCR; TCRdb lists only in-frame clones, some missing. The table lists roughly 250,000 clones, roughly 93% of them singletons. Sequenced material: peripheral blood, taken on day 0 of AZD1222 vaccination. The source is an adult in good health.

As regards this clone: The junction and the germline gene differ at one end; a read error may be behind it. The chain employs TRBV5-1 and TRBJ1-1; D is ambiguous. The germline CDR1 and CDR2 sequences are SGHRS and YFSETQ. The CDR3 covers 11 residues. The CDR3 is CASSLAGEWDF. The CDR3 region has the DNA TGCGCCAGCAGCTTGGCAGGCGAGTGGGACTTT.

This clone was seen once. The V gene is TRBV19, the J gene TRBJ1-1; D not resolved. The CDR3 runs to 13 residues. The V end was cut by 3 bases, the J end by 8 bases, with 13 bases between. Germline V gene data show CDR1 as LNHDA and CDR2 as SQIVND (reference sequence). DNA for the CDR3: TGTGCCAGTAGTATCGGTGGCAGGCGGGAAGCTTTCTTT. The encoded protein is CASSIGGRREAFF.

The chain carries TRBV18 and TRBJ1-6; TRBD1 matches 9 bases. The CDR3 has 15 amino acids. The V and J ends lost 5 bases and 8 bases, in that order; junction bases with no gene match: 7. CDR1 is KGHSH and CDR2 is LQKENI in the germline V gene. The CDR3 sequence: CASSSGQGIDSPLHF. The CDR3 DNA is TGTGCCAGCTCATCGGGACAGGGAATTGATTCACCCCTCCACTTT.

This rearrangement joins TRBV4-1 to TRBJ2-4, with 7 bases matching TRBD1. The CDR3 has 15 amino acids. The V gene's germline CDR1 is MGHRA and CDR2 YSYEKL. With V trimmed by 2 bases and J by 5 bases, 6 bases remained unmatched. This CDR3 is CASSQTTGTENIQYF. CDR3 DNA: TGCGCCAGCAGCCAAACCACTGGGACAGAAAACATTCAGTACTTC.